Described below is a single TCR beta chain sequence and its context. What it binds is unknown. Trimming cost V 4 bases and J 8 bases, with 21 bases left between them. This CDR3 region has 16 residues. Per the germline V gene, CDR1 is SGDLS and CDR2 is YYNGEE. The 5'RACE method, run with constant-segment primers, produced TCR alpha and TCR beta cDNA libraries (carrying sample barcodes and UMIs). Using its own MiXCR run on the 5' RACE reads, TCRdb lists one record per CDR3 protein. The table lists about 400,000 distinct CDR3 sequences, more than 20% of them singletons, with roughly 13% in the top ten. The data were taken from a study of T-cell memory formation after mild COVID-19. The study's findings and limits: Certain responding clones were present in pre-infection memory, suggesting participation of cross-reactive memory. What remained unconfirmed was the SARS-CoV-2 specificity of second-wave clones peaking on day 37. CD4+ contracting clones were found mainly in CM and EM, and CD8+ ones in EMRA.

This sequence was found in an adult woman who had mild COVID-19 (a few samples of this study predate the infection). Cell type and time point are not known. This sequence joins TRBV9 and TRBJ1-4, with D perhaps matching TRBD1 (6 bases). The sample was PBMCs or a T cell subset sorted from them (not recorded which). CDR3 in DNA: TGTGCCAGCAGCCCCGAGACAGGTGGCAGGCGCGAAAAACTGTTTTTT. Its translation: CASSPETGGRREKLFF.